This is a list of T cell receptor beta chains from one sample in a study of blood T cell repertoires in COVID-19. The repertoire was sequenced with immunoSEQ multiplex PCR; TCRdb's copy has only in-frame clones and lacks some. The sample consists of fewer than 400,000 clones, about 90% of them appearing once. The sequenced sample was PBMCs or T cells enriched from blood (not recorded which). The receptors shown here come from a man aged 30 to 39 who had recovered from COVID-19. The CDR3 runs from the conserved cysteine through the conserved F or W. Each record gives: V gene, CDR3 length, clone size, J gene, D gene, CDR3 protein, CDR3 DNA. A D gene is named only where the DNA matches it firmly. The size field is filled for only some rows; it gives once, few, many or a size class.

TRBV25-1	14	once	TRBJ1-2	TRBD1	CASSEYDRGFGYTF	TGTGCCAGCAGTGAATATGACAGGGGGTTTGGCTACACCTTC
TRBV24-1	13	NA	TRBJ1-3	NA	CATEASSGNTIYF	TGTGCCACCGAAGCGAGCTCTGGAAACACCATATATTTT
TRBV5-1	18	NA	TRBJ1-6	NA	CASSLVSRDSGGYSPLHF	TGCGCCAGCAGCTTGGTCTCGCGGGATTCGGGCGGATATTCACCCCTCCACTTT
TRBV5-1	13	NA	TRBJ2-5	NA	CASSPGLQETQYF	TGCGCCAGCAGCCCGGGACTTCAAGAGACCCAGTACTTC
TRBV7-9	16	NA	TRBJ1-2	TRBD1	CASSSTDRAANYGYTF	TGTGCCAGCAGCTCGACTGACAGGGCTGCTAACTATGGCTACACCTTC
TRBV19	13	NA	TRBJ2-3	TRBD1	CASRDRSTDTQYF	TGTGCCAGTAGGGACAGGAGCACAGATACGCAGTATTTT
TRBV5-6	11	NA	TRBJ1-1	NA	CASSFGGEAFF	TGTGCCAGCAGCTTCGGGGGAGAAGCTTTCTTT
TRBV29-1	11	NA	TRBJ1-2	NA	CSVDERRGYTF	TGCAGCGTTGATGAGAGGAGGGGCTACACCTTC
TRBV3-1/TRBV3-2	15	NA	TRBJ1-4	NA	CASSPQTETNEKLFF	TGTGCCAGCAGCCCCCAGACAGAGACTAATGAAAAACTGTTTTTT
TRBV7-3	15	NA	TRBJ2-1	TRBD2	CASSLAGGYYNEQFF	TGTGCCAGCAGCCTAGCGGGGGGGTATTACAATGAGCAGTTCTTC
TRBV20-1	13	NA	TRBJ2-5	NA	CSASPSARGTQYF	TGCAGTGCTAGTCCGAGCGCTAGGGGGACCCAGTACTTC
TRBV7-9	14	few	TRBJ1-2	NA	CASKKEAGVGGYTF	TGTGCCAGCAAAAAGGAGGCGGGTGTGGGTGGCTACACCTTC
TRBV18	16	NA	TRBJ1-1	NA	CASSPTVWQGGTEAFF	TGTGCCAGCTCACCAACTGTCTGGCAGGGAGGCACTGAAGCTTTCTTT
TRBV5-4	15	NA	TRBJ1-3	TRBD1	CASSVGQPSGNTIYF	TGTGCCAGCAGCGTGGGACAGCCCTCTGGAAACACCATATATTTT
TRBV2	14	NA	TRBJ2-4	NA	CASILTEAKNIQYF	TGTGCCAGCATCCTGACAGAAGCCAAAAACATTCAGTACTTC
TRBV7-9	13	NA	TRBJ2-1	NA	CASSLSGGDEQFF	TGTGCCAGCAGCTTATCGGGGGGCGATGAGCAGTTCTTC
TRBV25-1	14	NA	TRBJ1-4	TRBD1	CASSAAGGDEKLFF	TGTGCCAGCAGCGCGGCAGGGGGTGATGAAAAACTGTTTTTT
TRBV19	18	NA	TRBJ1-3	NA	CASSIDAGPGRVKYPIYF	TGTGCCAGTAGTATAGATGCGGGGCCAGGTAGGGTTAAATACCCCATATATTTT
TRBV24-1	15	NA	TRBJ2-1	TRBD2	CATSDRGGENNEQFF	TGTGCCACCAGTGACCGGGGAGGGGAAAACAATGAGCAGTTCTTC
TRBV18	15	NA	TRBJ1-1	NA	CASTRTGGLNTEAFF	TGTGCCAGCACTCGTACCGGAGGGCTGAACACTGAAGCTTTCTTT
TRBV5-8	14	few	TRBJ1-2	NA	CASSLPYSSYGYTF	TGTGCCAGCAGCTTGCCTTACTCTAGCTATGGCTACACCTTC
TRBV7-9	12	NA	TRBJ2-7	NA	CASSQGSYEQYF	TGTGCCAGCAGTCAGGGGAGCTACGAGCAGTACTTC
TRBV29-1	14	few	TRBJ2-2	NA	CSVSGVRNTGELFF	TGCAGCGTTTCAGGGGTCCGGAACACCGGGGAGCTGTTTTTT
TRBV6-5	13	NA	TRBJ1-1	NA	CASSPRDGTEAFF	TGTGCCAGCAGCCCCAGGGATGGCACTGAAGCTTTCTTT
TRBV19	16	NA	TRBJ2-1	TRBD1	CASSINRGFSYNEQFF	TGTGCCAGTAGTATAAACAGGGGCTTCTCCTACAATGAGCAGTTCTTC
TRBV6-4	18	many	TRBJ2-6	TRBD1	CASSHGETGASGANVLTF	TGTGCCAGCAGTCATGGGGAGACAGGGGCCTCTGGGGCCAACGTCCTGACTTTC
TRBV3-1/TRBV3-2	15	NA	TRBJ1-6	NA	CASSQVSPYNSPLHF	TGTGCCAGCAGCCAAGTCTCCCCCTATAATTCACCCCTCCACTTT
TRBV28	19	NA	TRBJ2-4	TRBD2	CASNSRGLAGGLAKNIQYF	TGTGCCAGCAATTCAAGGGGGCTAGCGGGGGGCCTAGCCAAAAACATTCAGTACTTC
TRBV3-1/TRBV3-2	14	NA	TRBJ1-5	NA	CASSQDQEYQPQHF	TGTGCCAGCAGCCAAGATCAGGAATATCAGCCCCAGCATTTT
TRBV5-4	16	NA	TRBJ2-7	TRBD2	CASSSGLAGGRYEQYF	TGTGCCAGCAGCTCGGGACTAGCGGGGGGTCGCTACGAGCAGTACTTC
TRBV5-6	13	NA	TRBJ2-7	NA	CASSSQESYEQYF	TGTGCCAGCAGCTCACAGGAGTCCTACGAGCAGTACTTC
TRBV7-9	15	NA	TRBJ1-2	TRBD1	CASSSGTGGAGRYTF	TGTGCCAGCAGCTCTGGGACAGGGGGCGCGGGGCGCTACACCTTC
TRBV4-2	16	NA	TRBJ1-5	NA	CASSQNRVTGNQPQHF	TGTGCCAGCAGCCAAAACAGGGTGACCGGCAATCAGCCCCAGCATTTT
TRBV10-3	11	NA	TRBJ2-7	NA	CASGTSYEQYF	TGTGCCAGCGGGACTTCCTACGAGCAGTACTTC
TRBV7-9	16	NA	TRBJ1-3	NA	CASSPGGGGTGNTIYF	TGTGCCAGCAGCCCCGGGGGAGGGGGAACTGGAAACACCATATATTTT
TRBV5-6	17	NA	TRBJ1-6	NA	CASSSSGDRLYNSPLHF	TGTGCCAGCAGCTCCAGCGGGGATCGCCTCTATAATTCACCCCTCCACTTT
TRBV5-6	13	NA	TRBJ2-2	NA	CASSLGGFGELFF	TGTGCCAGCAGCTTGGGAGGTTTCGGGGAGCTGTTTTTT
TRBV28	15	NA	TRBJ1-6	TRBD1	CASRMGQGFRSPLHF	TGTGCCAGCAGAATGGGACAGGGTTTCAGGTCACCCCTCCACTTT
TRBV3-1/TRBV3-2	15	NA	TRBJ2-1	TRBD1	CASSRLGTGVNEQFF	TGTGCCAGCAGCCGTTTAGGGACAGGGGTCAATGAGCAGTTCTTC
TRBV5-1	14	NA	TRBJ2-7	NA	CASSTSGNTYEQYF	TGCGCCAGCAGCACATCAGGGAATACCTACGAGCAGTACTTC
TRBV7-9	16	NA	TRBJ2-5	NA	CASSPRGAMQQETQYF	TGTGCCAGCAGCCCCCGGGGGGCCATGCAACAAGAGACCCAGTACTTC
TRBV7-7	16	NA	TRBJ2-7	TRBD1	CASIRKVGQGPYEQYF	TGTGCCAGCATACGAAAGGTTGGACAGGGACCGTACGAGCAGTACTTC
TRBV5-1	14	NA	TRBJ1-6	TRBD1	CASSPSGGNSPLHF	TGCGCCAGCAGCCCATCAGGGGGTAATTCACCCCTCCACTTT
TRBV7-9	14	NA	TRBJ2-5	TRBD1	CASSRGQGRETQYF	TGTGCCAGCAGTCGGGGACAGGGAAGGGAGACCCAGTACTTC
TRBV19	15	NA	TRBJ1-5	NA	CASSRGGRGNQPQHF	TGTGCCAGTAGTAGGGGGGGGCGAGGCAATCAGCCCCAGCATTTT
TRBV28	13	NA	TRBJ1-1	TRBD1	CASGDRVNTEAFF	TGTGCCAGCGGGGACAGGGTGAACACTGAAGCTTTCTTT
TRBV5-1	13	NA	TRBJ1-1	TRBD1	CASGPGGGTEAFF	TGCGCCAGCGGCCCAGGGGGCGGCACTGAAGCTTTCTTT
TRBV19	14	NA	TRBJ1-6	TRBD1	CASSRTGDYSPLHF	TGTGCCAGTAGTAGGACAGGGGATTATTCACCCCTCCACTTT
TRBV2	15	NA	TRBJ1-5	TRBD1	CASSTTGVSHEPQHF	TGTGCCAGCAGTACGACAGGGGTTAGCCATGAGCCCCAGCATTTT
TRBV4-1	15	NA	TRBJ2-1	TRBD2	CASSQPLAGGNEQFF	TGCGCCAGCAGCCAACCCCTAGCGGGGGGCAATGAGCAGTTCTTC
TRBV10-2	13	NA	TRBJ1-2	NA	CASSESAPRGYTF	TGCGCCAGCAGTGAGTCGGCCCCACGAGGCTACACCTTC
TRBV5-4	15	NA	TRBJ2-3	NA	CASSLISVYTDTQYF	TGTGCCAGCAGCTTAATCAGCGTTTACACAGATACGCAGTATTTT
TRBV6-1	15	NA	TRBJ1-5	NA	CASSEAARGNQPQHF	TGTGCCAGCAGTGAGGCCGCGAGGGGCAATCAGCCCCAGCATTTT
TRBV11-3	13	NA	TRBJ2-2	TRBD1	CASSVGEGGGLFF	TGTGCCAGCAGCGTAGGAGAAGGGGGCGGGCTGTTTTTT
TRBV11-3	15	NA	TRBJ2-3	NA	CASSLQGLGADTQYF	TGTGCCAGCAGCTTACAGGGATTGGGCGCAGATACGCAGTATTTT
TRBV25-1	15	NA	TRBJ1-2	TRBD1	CASSPDQSGGHGYTF	TGTGCCAGCAGTCCCGATCAGTCAGGGGGGCATGGCTACACCTTC
TRBV10-3	13	few	TRBJ1-2	NA	CAISDMGSYGYTF	TGTGCCATCAGTGATATGGGGAGCTATGGCTACACCTTC
TRBV9	15	NA	TRBJ2-1	TRBD2	CASSAQPGLAAEQFF	TGTGCCAGCAGCGCTCAGCCGGGACTAGCGGCAGAGCAGTTCTTC